This T cell receptor (beta chain) was documented in a study of blood T cell repertoires in COVID-19. About the study: The analysed material was cDNA or gDNA that came from T cells, B-cell-depleted T cells, or PBMCs.

Unmatched junction bases numbered 10, after V lost 4 bases and J lost 8 bases. Germline loops: CDR1 MNHEY, CDR2 SVGAGI. The CDR3 loop spans 16 amino acids. Profiling relied on immunoSEQ multiplex PCR, and the TCRdb table lists in-frame clones only, not all of them. The table has under 4,500 clones, around 73% seen once. The material sequenced was peripheral blood. V usage is TRBV6-5 and J usage is TRBJ2-3, with 12 bases lining up with TRBD2. The receptor comes from a human donor with active or convalescent COVID-19. The donor label of this sample is uncertain. In nucleotides, the CDR3 is TGTGCCAGCAGTTCCCGACTAGCGGGAGCCCTGGGTACGCAGTATTTT. Its protein product is CASSSRLAGALGTQYF.